This TCR beta chain came from a study of T cell responses to AZD1222 COVID-19 vaccine. Study context: Pooled samples include second doses given at about 4 or 12 weeks. Study-wide points: Elevations in Spike-specific TCR breadth and depth followed administration of two AZD1222 doses.

TCRdb keeps only in-frame clones here, not all; method: immunoSEQ multiplex PCR. The table records about 130,000 clones, around 84% of them present only once. Remarks on this clone: Its antigen is undetermined.

Trimming pared 7 bases from V and 0 bases from J, leaving 13 bases between. In germline, CDR1 is SNHLY, CDR2 FYNNEI. The CDR3 spans 14 residues. Sequences were derived from peripheral blood, sampled on day 0 of AZD1222 vaccination. The clonotype originates from an adult in good health. The chain couples TRBV2 to TRBJ2-7, with D possibly matching TRBD2 (5 bases). In nucleotides, the CDR3 is TGTGCCAGCAAGGCGGGCGCCACCTCCTACGAGCAGTACTTC. Protein sequence: CASKAGATSYEQYF.